Below are 14 T cell receptor beta chains sequenced from a single sample in a study of blood T cell repertoires in COVID-19. TCRdb's table, derived via immunoSEQ multiplex PCR, lists solely in-frame clones and lacks some. The sample contains just under 60,000 clones, less than 85% of which appear only once. The sample consisted of peripheral blood. The receptors here all came from a human donor in a cohort sampled during active COVID-19.

The chain couples TRBV4-3 to TRBJ2-1; 8 bases fit TRBD2. The V segment lost 0 bases and the J segment 9 bases; nucleotides outside the gene matches: 10. The CDR3 covers 16 residues. In germline, CDR1 is LGHNA, CDR2 YSLEER. CDR3 in amino acids: CASSQDTSGRRGEQFF. DNA for the CDR3: TGCGCCAGCAGCCAAGATACCAGCGGGAGACGGGGTGAGCAGTTCTTC.

This CDR3 is CATSGGGGETQYF. In DNA, the CDR3 is TGTGCCACCAGTGGTGGTGGAGGAGAGACCCAGTACTTC. The V and J genes are TRBV24-1 and TRBJ2-5, with a tentative D call TRBD2 (5 bases). V was cut by 5 bases and J by 4 bases, with 10 bases left in between. The CDR3 is made up of 13 amino acids. The germline V gene encodes CDR1 KGHDR and CDR2 SFDVKD.

CDR3 residues: CASRLARAGGRGRNTGELFF. CDR3 nucleotide sequence: TGTGCAAGTCGCTTAGCCCGAGCGGGAGGGCGGGGAAGGAACACCGGGGAGCTGTTTTTT. V and J are TRBV12-2 and TRBJ2-2; TRBD2 is taken as the D call from the table, unchecked against the DNA. TRBV12-2 is termed a pseudogene. The CDR3 has 20 amino acids.

The chain is built from TRBV6-5 and TRBJ1-4; 9 bases match TRBD1. The CDR3 totals 13 residues. From germline, CDR1 is MNHEY and CDR2 SVGAGI. Unmatched junction bases numbered 6, after V lost 10 bases and J lost 6 bases. This CDR3 reads CAINRDRDEKLFF. The DNA for the CDR3 is TGTGCCATCAACCGGGACAGGGATGAAAAACTGTTTTTT.

The rearrangement links TRBV7-2 to TRBJ1-3; TRBD1 might be the D (5 bases). V was trimmed by 2 bases and J by 0 bases, leaving 14 bases between them. The CDR3 length is 17 residues. Germline values: CDR1 SGHTA, CDR2 FQGNSA. The CDR3 sequence is CASSLTGRQGSGNTIYF. The CDR3 DNA reads as TGTGCCAGCAGCTTAACGGGTCGGCAGGGCTCTGGAAACACCATATATTTT.

V is TRBV5-6 and J is TRBJ1-6, with TRBD1 matching over 10 bases. V shed 4 bases, J shed 0 bases, and the junction held 7 bases outside the gene matches. The length of the CDR3 is 18 residues. Germline CDR1 SGHDT, CDR2 YYEEEE. CDR3 sequence (DNA): TGTGCCAGCAGCCCGACAGGGGGCCCTAGCTCCTATAATTCACCCCTCCACTTT. It is translated as CASSPTGGPSSYNSPLHF.

V gene TRBV18 combines with J gene TRBJ2-3; 8 nucleotides align to TRBD2. With 5 bases clipped from V and 6 bases from J, the junction kept 7 bases outside the gene matches. Per germline, CDR1 KGHSH and CDR2 LQKENI. CDR3 size: 14 residues. The CDR3 DNA reads as TGTGCCAGCTCATTCAGCGGGAGTACCGATACGCAGTATTTT. It codes for CASSFSGSTDTQYF.

The chain couples TRBV4-3 to TRBJ2-4; 7 bases are shared with TRBD1. The V and J ends lost 1 base and 4 bases, in that order; junction bases with no gene match: 4. Germline V gives CDR1 LGHNA, CDR2 YSLEER. CDR3 length: 15 residues. The CDR3 here is CASSQGWGQKNIQYF. DNA of the CDR3: TGCGCCAGCAGCCAAGGCTGGGGACAGAAAAACATTCAGTACTTC.

The chain has TRBV7-8 and TRBJ2-1; no firm D call. The CDR3 loop spans 15 amino acids. CDR1 and CDR2 (germline): SGHVS, FQNEAQ. V was trimmed by 5 bases and J by 0 bases, leaving 11 bases between them. CDR3 loop: CASSPQAGSYNEQFF. DNA for the CDR3: TGTGCCAGCAGCCCCCAGGCTGGCTCCTACAATGAGCAGTTCTTC.

The V and J genes are TRBV6-5 and TRBJ1-4; D is undetermined. Trimming cost V 6 bases and J 3 bases, with 11 bases left between them. CDR1 and CDR2 from the germline V gene are MNHEY and SVGAGI. The CDR3 extends over 14 amino acids. This chain's CDR3 is CASRQTPANEKLFF. The CDR3 DNA sequence: TGTGCCAGCAGGCAGACACCTGCTAATGAAAAACTGTTTTTT.

J is TRBJ2-5 and V is TRBV3-1 (or the pseudogene TRBV3-2); the match to TRBD2 covers 11 bases. CDR1 and CDR2 from the germline V gene are LGHDT and YNNKEL (reference sequence). The CDR3 is 16 residues long. J gave up 1 base and V 2 bases, and 3 bases lay outside the gene matches. DNA of the CDR3: TGTGCCAGCAGCCAACAACTAGCGGGAGCCCAAGAGACCCAGTACTTC. Protein sequence: CASSQQLAGAQETQYF.

With regard to this clone: Its ends do not fully match the called genes, so a read error is possible. This CDR3 is also generated by other DNA sequences in the sample. The V call is TRBV27, the J call TRBJ2-7, with D tentatively TRBD2 (5 bases). This CDR3 has 14 residues. CDR1 MNHEY and CDR2 SMNVEV come from the germline V gene (reference sequence). Here the CDR3 reads CASSLLTGSYEQYF. CDR3 coding DNA: TGTGCCAGCAGTCTTCTGACGGGATCCTACGAGCAGTATTTC.

V and J are TRBV9 and TRBJ1-2; 9 bases line up with TRBD1. V was pared by 4 bases and J by 3 bases, with 7 bases of the junction left unmatched. CDR3 length: 15 residues. CDR1 SGDLS and CDR2 YYNGEE come from the germline V gene. This CDR3 is CASSFSQGADYGYTF. CDR3 coding DNA: TGTGCCAGCAGCTTTTCACAGGGGGCGGACTATGGCTACACCTTC.

This sequence joins TRBV6-6 and TRBJ2-7, with 7 bases aligning to TRBD1. V lost 8 bases, J lost 6 bases, and 7 bases stayed unmatched. The CDR3 loop spans 12 amino acids. The germline V gene has CDR1 MNHNY and CDR2 SVGAGI (reference sequence). CDR3 amino acids: CASETGPGEQYF. CDR3 coding DNA: TGTGCCAGCGAGACAGGGCCCGGCGAGCAGTACTTC.